Presented here are 22 T cell receptor beta chains from one specimen sequenced in a study of T cells in Graves' hyperthyroidism and ophthalmopathy. Amplified regions were TCR beta CDR3 sequences from RNA transcripts. HTBI primers drove first-round RT-PCR of the TCR CDR3. TCRdb re-called the multiplex PCR reads through MiXCR, storing one row per CDR3 protein. In the table there are approximately 200,000 distinct CDR3 sequences, around 17% of which are singletons. The sample comprised blood. These receptors originate from a middle-aged man with Graves' hyperthyroidism.

This clonotype was counted at least ten times. The chain carries TRBV18 and TRBJ1-1; D is uncertain. Germline V gene data show CDR1 as KGHSH and CDR2 as LQKENI. V gave up 3 bases and J gave up 0 bases, with 11 bases separating them. The length of the CDR3 is 15 residues. CDR3 protein: CASSPRVDMNTEAFF. In DNA, the CDR3 is TGTGCCAGCTCACCCCGGGTCGATATGAACACTGAAGCTTTCTTT. The full variable domain, rest sourced from reference TRBV18 and TRBJ1-1, is NAGVMQNPRHLVRRRGQEARLRCSPMKGHSHVYWYRQLPEEGLKFMVYLQKENIIDESGMPKERFSAEFPKEGPSILRIQQVVRGDSAAYFCASSPRVDMNTEAFFGQGTRLTVV.

This clonotype was counted at least ten times. The chain carries TRBV5-1 and TRBJ2-7; 9 positions agree with TRBD1. From germline, CDR1 is SGHRS and CDR2 YFSETQ. The CDR3 runs to 13 residues. J was trimmed by 4 bases and V by 3 bases; bases with no gene match: 2. CDR3 in amino acids: CASSWGTGYEQYF. In nucleotides, the CDR3 is TGCGCCAGCAGCTGGGGGACAGGGTACGAGCAGTACTTC.

This clonotype was seen a handful of times. This rearrangement joins TRBV12-3 or TRBV12-4 to TRBJ1-5, with D possibly being TRBD1 (6 bases). The CDR3 runs 13 residues. Trimming removed 8 bases from V and 4 bases from J, with 12 bases in between. This chain's CDR3 is CASGPDRNQPQHF. CDR3 sequence (DNA): TGTGCCAGCGGACCGGACAGAAATCAGCCCCAGCATTTT.

Ten or more counts support this clonotype. The J gene is TRBJ1-2, the V gene TRBV20-1; no clear D gene. Germline-derived CDR1 and CDR2 are DFQATT and SNEGSKA (reference sequence). Trimming shortened V by 3 bases and J by 7 bases, and 15 bases separated the two germline ends. This CDR3 has 13 residues. CDR3 region: CSASLKQGFGYTF. The CDR3 DNA sequence: TGCAGTGCTAGTCTAAAACAAGGGTTTGGCTACACCTTC.

In this sample, this clonotype turned up a few times. The CDR3 here is CSHRGLAGAQGTQYF. CDR3 nucleotide sequence: TGCAGTCATCGTGGTCTAGCGGGGGCCCAGGGGACGCAGTATTTT. The J gene is TRBJ2-3, the V gene TRBV20-1; 10 bases match TRBD2. J lost 9 bases, V lost 8 bases, and 17 bases had no gene match. The CDR3 has 15 amino acids. Germline CDR1 reads DFQATT; CDR2 reads SNEGSKA (reference sequence).

The V call is TRBV28, the J call TRBJ2-3; D could derive from TRBD1 or TRBD2 (5 bases each). Germline CDR1 and CDR2: MDHEN and SYDVKM. V lost 11 bases, J lost 3 bases, and 15 bases lay in between. The CDR3 totals 13 residues. The CDR3 nucleotides are TGTGCCGGAAGGGACGGATTAACAGATACGCAGTATTTT. Its translation: CAGRDGLTDTQYF. Complete variable domain (other parts from reference TRBV28 and TRBJ2-3): DVKVTQSSRYLVKRTGEKVFLECVQDMDHENMFWYRQDPGLGLRLIYFSYDVKMKEKGDIPEGYSVSREKKERFSLILESASTNQTSMYLCAGRDGLTDTQYFGPGTRLTVL.

This clonotype came up many times. J is TRBJ2-1 and V is TRBV11-3; 7 bases align to TRBD1. V trimming: 4 bases; J trimming: 6 bases; junction bases outside the gene matches: 12. The germline V gene encodes CDR1 SGHNT and CDR2 YENEEA. The CDR3 length is 16 residues. The CDR3 is CASSSQGFFGGNEQFF. The CDR3 DNA follows: TGTGCCAGCAGCTCACAGGGGTTCTTTGGGGGCAATGAGCAGTTCTTC.

This clonotype was detected many times. V usage is TRBV7-2 and J usage is TRBJ2-3, with TRBD2 matching 13 bases. The germline gives CDR1 SGHTA, CDR2 FQGNSA. CDR3 length: 16 amino acids. Losses at the gene ends were 4 bases for V and 6 bases for J; bases not matched to a gene: 7. The CDR3 sequence is CASSSWTSGGADTQYF. The CDR3 DNA reads TGTGCCAGCAGCTCCTGGACTAGCGGGGGCGCGGATACGCAGTATTTT.

V gene TRBV2 combines with J gene TRBJ2-7; 9 bases line up with TRBD1. This CDR3 region has 15 residues. Trimming took 6 bases from V and 8 from J; bases not matched to a gene: 14. Germline CDR1 is SNHLY and CDR2 is FYNNEI. The CDR3 DNA reads as TGTGCCAGCAGGGTCCATGGGACAGGGAGCGGGAAGCAGTACTTC. The encoded protein is CASRVHGTGSGKQYF.

Concerning this clonotype itself: This may be a read error, as it is one base from a much larger clone. This chain connects TRBV28 to TRBJ1-4; 9 bases map to TRBD1. V was clipped by 6 bases and J by 8 bases; unmatched bases: 10. The CDR3 extends over 15 amino acids. Germline CDR1 reads MDHEN; CDR2 reads SYDVKM. CDR3: CASSRSWTGVEKLFF. In DNA form, the CDR3 reads TGTGCCAGCAGCCGTTCCTGGACAGGGGTGGAAAAACTGTTTTTT.

Only a few counts were recorded for this clonotype. This may stem from a read error, because a much larger clone lies one nucleotide away. This rearrangement joins TRBV3-1 to TRBJ1-2; 7 bases align to TRBD1. CDR3 size: 14 residues. V trimming: 0 bases; J trimming: 10 bases; junction bases outside the gene matches: 8. Germline V lookup: CDR1 LGHDT, CDR2 YNNKEL (reference sequence). The CDR3 loop reads CASSQDYRGGDYTF. CDR3 coding DNA: TGTGCCAGCAGCCAAGATTACAGGGGTGGCGACTACACCTTC.

This clonotype was seen a few times. The chain has TRBV6-1 and TRBJ1-2, with 10 positions matching TRBD1. V gave up 7 bases and J gave up 8 bases; unmatched junction bases: 10. In germline, CDR1 is MNHNS, CDR2 SASEGT. The CDR3 has 14 residues. The CDR3 reads CASIQIGTGDGYTF. Here the CDR3 DNA reads TGTGCCAGCATCCAAATCGGGACAGGGGACGGCTACACCTTC.

The chain carries TRBV10-3 and TRBJ1-4; D might be TRBD1 (5 bases). Trimming pared 3 bases from V and 3 bases from J, leaving 5 bases between. The CDR3 is 13 amino acids. CDR1 and CDR2 (germline): ENHRY, SYGVKD. CDR3 residues: CAISDRANEKLFF. CDR3 sequence (DNA): TGTGCCATCAGTGACAGGGCTAATGAAAAACTGTTTTTT.

CDR3 residues: CASSKGSSGANVLTF. The CDR3 region has the DNA TGTGCCAGCAGCAAAGGGAGCTCTGGGGCCAACGTCCTGACTTTC. The chain links TRBV11-2 to TRBJ2-6; D is perhaps TRBD2 (5 bases). CDR3 size: 15 residues. Trimming stripped 5 bases from V and 0 bases from J, with 8 bases between. Germline V gene data show CDR1 as SGHAT and CDR2 as FQNNGV.

Ten or more counts support this clonotype. The J gene is TRBJ1-2, the V gene TRBV28; TRBD1 matches 8 bases. The CDR3 loop spans 15 amino acids. CDR1 and CDR2 (germline): MDHEN, SYDVKM. J lost 7 bases, V lost 2 bases, and 9 bases had no gene match. CDR3 protein: CASSLIGQGGGGYTF. Written as DNA, the CDR3 is TGTGCCAGCAGTTTAATCGGACAGGGAGGAGGTGGCTACACCTTC.

The rearrangement uses TRBV6-5 and TRBJ2-1; D gene uncertain. The CDR3 sequence is 11 residues long. Per the germline V gene, CDR1 is MNHEY and CDR2 is SVGAGI. Trimming cost V 7 bases and J 13 bases, with 14 bases left between them. In nucleotides, the CDR3 is TGTGCCAGCATTACCAAAGGCGCTCAGTTCTTC. It translates to CASITKGAQFF.

This clonotype showed up many times. V is TRBV7-2 and J is TRBJ2-1; TRBD2 matches at 11 bases. The CDR3 is 16 residues long. Unmatched junction bases numbered 8, after V lost 5 bases and J lost 5 bases. In germline, CDR1 is SGHTA, CDR2 FQGNSA. The CDR3 protein is CASSPPGLAGHNEQFF. Here the CDR3 DNA reads TGTGCCAGCAGCCCCCCCGGACTAGCGGGTCACAATGAGCAGTTCTTC. The whole variable domain, remainder taken from reference TRBV7-2 and TRBJ2-1, is GAGVSQSPSNKVTEKGKDVELRCDPISGHTALYWYRQSLGQGLEFLIYFQGNSAPDKSGLPSDRFSAERTGGSVSTLTIQRTQQEDSAVYLCASSPPGLAGHNEQFFGPGTRLTVL.

There are many counts of this clonotype. The chain combines TRBV6-1 with TRBJ2-5, with 8 bases that match TRBD1. The V and J ends lost 6 bases and 4 bases, in that order; junction bases with no gene match: 10. Germline V gene lookup returns CDR1 MNHNS and CDR2 SASEGT. CDR3 length: 15 residues. The CDR3 is CASSYGQGGGETQYF. The CDR3 nucleotides read TGTGCCAGCAGCTATGGACAGGGAGGCGGAGAGACCCAGTACTTC.

This sequence joins TRBV5-4 and TRBJ2-5, with D perhaps given as TRBD1 or TRBD2 (6 bases each). CDR1 is SGHNT and CDR2 is YYREEE in the germline V gene (reference sequence). The germline V and J ends were trimmed by 3 bases and 10 bases, with 13 bases remaining between them. This CDR3 region has 12 residues. The CDR3 region is CASSSEGGSQYF. CDR3 coding DNA: TGTGCCAGCAGCTCTGAAGGGGGGAGCCAGTACTTC.

This clonotype appeared many times. The V and J genes are TRBV5-1 and TRBJ1-1; the D gene is possibly TRBD1 (5 bases). The CDR3 has 13 amino acids. CDR1 and CDR2 from the germline V gene are SGHRS and YFSETQ. The V gene lost 3 bases and the J gene lost 6 bases, with 12 bases spanning the gap. This CDR3 reads CASSSLGVAEAFF. The CDR3 DNA is TGCGCCAGCAGCTCCCTAGGGGTCGCTGAAGCTTTCTTT.

The rearrangement uses TRBV28 and TRBJ1-1; tentative D call: TRBD1 (5 bases). CDR1 and CDR2 from the germline V gene are MDHEN and SYDVKM. V was clipped by 2 bases and J by 3 bases, with 13 bases between them. The CDR3 contains 15 residues. This CDR3 is CASSLRAGSYTEAFF. DNA of the CDR3: TGTGCCAGCAGTTTACGGGCAGGGTCTTACACTGAAGCTTTCTTT.

This clonotype was seen at least ten times. This rearrangement joins TRBV4-3 to TRBJ2-2; tentatively, D is TRBD1 or TRBD2 (6 bases each). The CDR3 spans 15 residues. CDR1 LGHNA and CDR2 YSLEER come from the germline V gene. Trimming pared 4 bases from V and 10 bases from J, leaving 19 bases between. CDR3 protein: CASSRDTRRGVELFF. DNA of the CDR3: TGCGCCAGCAGCCGCGATACAAGGAGGGGGGTGGAGCTGTTTTTT.